This TCR beta chain stems from a study of blood T cell repertoires in COVID-19. The CDR3 runs to 20 residues. The V gene's germline CDR1 is MDHEN and CDR2 SYDVKM. The V end lost 4 bases, the J end lost 5 bases, and 27 bases lay between the germline ends. This clone was seen once. Some clones are missing from TCRdb's copy, which holds only in-frame ones; the method was immunoSEQ multiplex PCR. The sample shows over 150,000 clones, about 90% of them seen only once. The source of this sequence is a woman aged 18-29 years who had recovered from COVID-19. The sequencing input was PBMCs or T cells enriched from blood (not recorded which). The V call is TRBV28, the J call TRBJ2-6, with D possibly TRBD2 on 5 matching bases. CDR3 bases: TGTGCCAGCAGTTCCATACCGGGCGGGCCCTTTCTTCGTAGGGCCAACGTCCTGACTTTC. As protein: CASSSIPGGPFLRRANVLTF.